Listed below are T cell receptor beta chains from one sample, sequenced in a study of human T cells and chemical hapten exposure. TCRdb analysed the RACE reads with MiXCR anew, one entry per CDR3 protein. The table includes 350,000 to 400,000 distinct CDR3 sequences, nearly 6.5% detected once. Specimen: whole blood, collected in connection with sensitization to the hapten diphenylcyclopropenone (DPC). These receptors originate from a woman aged 18-30 years with alopecia areata. Some clones in this sample may be carry-over from other donors' samples. Both conserved end residues are part of each CDR3. The order of the fields is J gene, V gene, clone size, CDR3 protein. Rows may omit the clone size; those that give it use once, few, many or a size class.

TRBJ2-1,TRBV5-1,few,CASSPRYDSLVYNEQFF
TRBJ2-7,TRBV27,-,CASSRSVGGAYEQYF
TRBJ1-2,TRBV28,-,CASSLLELEGYTF
TRBJ1-1,TRBV7-9,few,CASRSLGGSNTEAFF
TRBJ2-2,TRBV5-1,many,CASSSPGGPTGELFF
TRBJ2-1,TRBV7-9,-,CASNPSQLGPDNEQFF
TRBJ1-2,TRBV6-5,many,CASSWTRGLSYGYTF
TRBJ1-6,TRBV6-4,-,CASSEDPGSNSPLHF
TRBJ2-7,TRBV6-5,-,CASSLQGSGDEQYF
TRBJ2-7,TRBV3-1,many,CASSFGPYEQYF
TRBJ1-5,TRBV6-2/TRBV6-3,-,CASSYSGIPPGQPNQPQHF
TRBJ2-7,TRBV25-1,many,CASSDSSYEQYF
TRBJ2-2,TRBV7-9,few,CASSSTGTVSPGELFF
TRBJ2-7,TRBV18,-,CASSPSSGGSYEQYF
TRBJ1-6,TRBV11-2,many,CASSRKSDSFSPLHF
TRBJ2-1,TRBV7-9,many,CASSPGTGDYNEQFF
TRBJ1-1,TRBV6-6,many,CASSYSEGTEAFF
TRBJ2-7,TRBV29-1,many,CSVQGQGRGEQYF
TRBJ1-2,TRBV20-1,few,CSASDNYGYTF
TRBJ2-5,TRBV12-3/TRBV12-4,-,CASSLSGLPQETQYF
TRBJ2-3,TRBV29-1,many,CSVDALSGGAFWTDTQYF
TRBJ1-5,TRBV2,few,CASRIQGADQPQHF
TRBJ1-1,TRBV12-3/TRBV12-4,-,CASRLGTDHEAFF
TRBJ2-3,TRBV4-3,once,CASSQELASTDTQYF
TRBJ2-7,TRBV12-3/TRBV12-4,few,CASSFGSSDEQYF
TRBJ1-6,TRBV7-2,-,CASSLAGIGRNSPLHF
TRBJ2-5,TRBV3-1,many,CASSPMTSETYQETQYF
TRBJ1-1,TRBV6-5,many,CASSYADRGTEAFF
TRBJ2-1,TRBV9,-,CASSPKRLAGLGGDEQFF
TRBJ1-2,TRBV20-1,many,CSARPTGIYGYTF
TRBJ2-4,TRBV3-1,few,CASSLLPPSAKNIQYF
TRBJ2-1,TRBV5-1,-,CASSALSGAHEQFF
TRBJ1-1,TRBV4-3,-,CASSHHTGGRWTEAFF
TRBJ1-6,TRBV18,-,CASSRTRDSWSPLHF
TRBJ2-1,TRBV12-5,few,CASGYLGREQFF
TRBJ1-2,TRBV6-2/TRBV6-3,-,CASSYWVGSDYGYTF
TRBJ2-5,TRBV14,-,CASSRKRTGGKQETQYF
TRBJ1-1,TRBV6-1,-,CASNPRSRGTSTNTEAFF
TRBJ1-5,TRBV28,-,CASSLNPGYDQPQHF
TRBJ2-1,TRBV7-2,-,CASRRTLTQDEQFF
TRBJ2-7,TRBV7-2,many,CASRNPSSYEQYF
TRBJ1-1,TRBV4-3,-,CASSPNQGQGRTEAFF
TRBJ1-5,TRBV5-1,few,CASRLDSQLNQPQHF
TRBJ2-3,TRBV7-2,many,CASSLVGTSGGTDTQYF
TRBJ2-3,TRBV5-1,-,CACSRGGTDTQYF
TRBJ2-7,TRBV5-1,few,CASSQTLGGPYEQYF
TRBJ2-3,TRBV20-1,many,CSAKRGGRPDTQYF
TRBJ2-6,TRBV9,-,CASSVEDSGANVLTF
TRBJ1-5,TRBV2,many,CASSEPRQGLGQPQHF
TRBJ1-6,TRBV12-3/TRBV12-4,many,CASRITGLMNSPLHF
TRBJ2-5,TRBV20-1,many,CSATGLAASLQETQYF
TRBJ1-5,TRBV6-2/TRBV6-3,many,CASTSRDSNQPQHF
TRBJ2-3,TRBV6-5,few,CASSPSLAEITDTQYF
TRBJ2-1,TRBV20-1,-,CSARTGAYEQFF